The present TCR beta chain was sequenced within a study of blood T cell repertoires in COVID-19 (dated by TCRdb to 2018 to 2021). General notes on the study: Samples covering the acute and convalescent phases of COVID-19 were provided by collaborators in the United States, Italy and Spain. Where HLA class I and class II types were available, the types were taken from metadata supplied by the sample provider, not from assay-based typing. The dataset comprised deeply sampled blood TCRbeta repertoires from subjects exposed to, actively infected with, or recovered from COVID-19. The material from the prospective study consisted of cDNA or gDNA derived from T cells, B-cell-depleted T cells, or PBMCs. The repertoires were released in a freely available public database intended as a resource for research on the immune response to SARS-CoV-2. The samples were drawn from two sources: the first 160 participants of the ongoing ImmuneRACE study, and some 1,300 subjects contributed by 6 global collaborators. Nearly every sample came with metadata listing a de-identified subject ID, COVID-19 status, age in years and sex.

At one collaborating source in Seattle, patients were enrolled during active infection and were followed longitudinally through the course of disease. Each collaborating institution followed its own protocols to collect whole blood in K2EDTA tubes. For TCRbeta analysis, collaborator samples were shipped as frozen whole blood, as isolated PBMCs, or as DNA extracted from either sample type. Study-wide findings and limitations: The quantity of clinical and demographic metadata differed by source and by participant and was supplied without curation.

On this clone itself: The clone's antigen remains unknown. No much larger clone is present one base from it, and per-base qualities are unavailable.

TCRbeta CDR3 regions were amplified from genomic DNA by means of the immunoSEQ Assay, a bias-controlled multiplex PCR. Per the source publication's procedure: Within the assay, amplification of reference gene primers was used to estimate how many nucleated cells each sample contained. To quantify the absolute abundance of each unique TCRbeta CDR3 rearrangement, sequence reads were collapsed and filtered. For each sample, productive Simpson clonality was calculated as the square root of Simpson's diversity index over productive rearrangements. In its TCRdb copy, this immuneACCESS table keeps in-frame sequences only and misses some clones. Where compared with another copy, unresolved V genes explain less than half of these, and the others have no known cause. V and J calls and clone size are as listed in that table; D and trimming were resolved from the DNA. Across this sample there are a few hundred thousand clones, with roughly 87% seen only once. The ten largest clones take up 3.9% of the sample.

This TCR derives from a woman aged 55 to 70 with COVID-19, enrolled during active disease. Source material: peripheral blood.

CDR3 loop: CASSLADRGYNEQFF. The DNA sequence follows: TGCGCCAGCAGCTTGGCGGACAGGGGGTACAATGAGCAGTTCTTC. Recombination joined TRBV5-1 with TRBJ2-1; TRBD1 matches 10 bases in the middle. Via the germline V gene, CDR1 is SGHRS and CDR2 YFSETQ. The CDR3 runs 15 residues from the cysteine to the phenylalanine. The DNA shown is the 45-base CDR3, in frame from base 1. V is cut back by 0 bases and J by 4 bases, with 1 base in the junction unmatched.